This T cell receptor (beta chain) originates from a study of T cell responses to AZD1222 COVID-19 vaccine. Study-wide context: Second doses were pooled across both intervals (about 4 or about 12 weeks).

From germline, CDR1 is LGHNA and CDR2 YNFKEQ. With 4 bases removed from V and 1 base from J, the gap between germline ends came to 13 bases. The CDR3 is made up of 15 amino acids. Data came from immunoSEQ multiplex PCR; TCRdb stores just in-frame clones and leaves some out. This sample has approximately 150,000 clones, with 94% found just once. A remark on this clone: Antigen specificity is unknown.

Study-wide results and caveats: CD4 TCRs associated with vaccination spanned spike, dominating at 160-218 and 743-854. The number of AZD1222 recipients seropositive at baseline was only five to seven.

Sequencing was performed on peripheral blood, taken on day 0 of AZD1222 vaccination. The TCR was taken from an adult in good health. V is TRBV4-2 and J is TRBJ1-1; D might be TRBD1 (5 bases). This CDR3 is CASSRHPRGNTEAFF. The CDR3 DNA follows: TGTGCCAGCAGCCGACATCCTAGGGGGAACACTGAAGCTTTCTTT.